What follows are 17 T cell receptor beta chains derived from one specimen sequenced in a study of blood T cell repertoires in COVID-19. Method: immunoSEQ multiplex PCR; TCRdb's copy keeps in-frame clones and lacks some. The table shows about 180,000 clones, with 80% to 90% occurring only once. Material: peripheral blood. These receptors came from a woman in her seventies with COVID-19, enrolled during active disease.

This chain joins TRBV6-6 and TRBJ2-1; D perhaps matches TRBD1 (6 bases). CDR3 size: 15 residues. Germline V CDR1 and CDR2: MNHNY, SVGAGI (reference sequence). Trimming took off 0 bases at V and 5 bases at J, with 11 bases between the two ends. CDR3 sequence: CASSYSRRGNNEQFF. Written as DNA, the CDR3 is TGTGCCAGCAGTTACTCCCGCAGGGGAAACAATGAGCAGTTCTTC.

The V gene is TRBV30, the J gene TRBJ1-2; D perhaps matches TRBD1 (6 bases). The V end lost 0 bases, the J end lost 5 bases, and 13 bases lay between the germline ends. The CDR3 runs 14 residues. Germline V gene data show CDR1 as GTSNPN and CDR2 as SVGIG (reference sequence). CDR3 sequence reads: CAWSVKGDGYGYTF. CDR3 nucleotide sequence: TGTGCCTGGAGTGTAAAGGGGGATGGGTATGGCTACACCTTC.

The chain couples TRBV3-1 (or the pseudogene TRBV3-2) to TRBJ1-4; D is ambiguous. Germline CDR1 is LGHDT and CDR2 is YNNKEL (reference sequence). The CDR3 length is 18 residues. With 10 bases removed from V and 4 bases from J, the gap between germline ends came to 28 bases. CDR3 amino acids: CATSTRLGDWNVNEKLFF. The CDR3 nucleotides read TGTGCCACCAGTACTCGGCTAGGTGATTGGAACGTTAATGAAAAACTGTTTTTT.

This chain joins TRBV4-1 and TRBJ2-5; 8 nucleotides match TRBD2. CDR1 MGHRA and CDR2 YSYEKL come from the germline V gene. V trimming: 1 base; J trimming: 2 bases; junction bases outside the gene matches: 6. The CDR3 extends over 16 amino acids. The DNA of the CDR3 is TGCGCCAGCAGCCAAGTAAGCGGGAGTGGGCAAGAGACCCAGTACTTC. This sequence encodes CASSQVSGSGQETQYF.

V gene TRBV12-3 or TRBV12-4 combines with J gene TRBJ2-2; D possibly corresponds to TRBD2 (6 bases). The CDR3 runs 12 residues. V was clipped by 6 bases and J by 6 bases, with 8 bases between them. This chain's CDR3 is CASRPSAGELFF. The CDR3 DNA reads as TGTGCCAGCAGACCTAGCGCCGGGGAGCTGTTTTTT.

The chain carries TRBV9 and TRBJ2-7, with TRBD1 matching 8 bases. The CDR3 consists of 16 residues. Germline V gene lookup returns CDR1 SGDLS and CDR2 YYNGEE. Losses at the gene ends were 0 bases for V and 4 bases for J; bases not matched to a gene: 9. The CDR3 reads CASSVGLGQGIYEQYF. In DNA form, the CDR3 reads TGTGCCAGCAGCGTAGGGTTAGGACAGGGTATTTACGAGCAGTACTTC.

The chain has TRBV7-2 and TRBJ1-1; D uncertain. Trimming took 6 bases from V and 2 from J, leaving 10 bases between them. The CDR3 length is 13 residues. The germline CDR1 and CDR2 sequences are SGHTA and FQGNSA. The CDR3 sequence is CASRVTRNTEAFF. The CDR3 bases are TGTGCCAGCAGAGTAACACGAAACACTGAAGCTTTCTTT.

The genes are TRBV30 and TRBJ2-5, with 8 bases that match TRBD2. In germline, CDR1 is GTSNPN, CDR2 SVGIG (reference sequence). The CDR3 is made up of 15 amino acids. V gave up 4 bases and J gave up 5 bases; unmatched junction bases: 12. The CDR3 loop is CAWIGLAGTRETQYF. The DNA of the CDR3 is TGTGCCTGGATAGGGTTAGCGGGAACACGGGAGACCCAGTACTTC.

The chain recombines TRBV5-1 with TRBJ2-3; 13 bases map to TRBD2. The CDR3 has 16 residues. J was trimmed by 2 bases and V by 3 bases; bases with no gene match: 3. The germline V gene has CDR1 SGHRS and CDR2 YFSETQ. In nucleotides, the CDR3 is TGCGCCAGCAGCTATGGACTAGCGGGGGACACAGATACGCAGTATTTT. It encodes CASSYGLAGDTDTQYF.

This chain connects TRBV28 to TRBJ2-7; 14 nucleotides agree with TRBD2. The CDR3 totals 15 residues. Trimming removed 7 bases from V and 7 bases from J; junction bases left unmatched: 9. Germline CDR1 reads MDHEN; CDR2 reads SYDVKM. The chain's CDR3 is CASNHGGLAGEEQYF. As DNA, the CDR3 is TGTGCCAGCAACCACGGGGGACTAGCGGGAGAGGAGCAGTACTTC.

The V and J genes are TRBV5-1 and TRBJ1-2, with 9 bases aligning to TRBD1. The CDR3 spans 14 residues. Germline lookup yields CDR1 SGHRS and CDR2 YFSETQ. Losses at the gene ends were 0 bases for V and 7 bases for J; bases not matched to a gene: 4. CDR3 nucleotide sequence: TGCGCCAGCAGCTTGGACAGGGGGCTGGGTGGCTACACCTTC. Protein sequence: CASSLDRGLGGYTF.

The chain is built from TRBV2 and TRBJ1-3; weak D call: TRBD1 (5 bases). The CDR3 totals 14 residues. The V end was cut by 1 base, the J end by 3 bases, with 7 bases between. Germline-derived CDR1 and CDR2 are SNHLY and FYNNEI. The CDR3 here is CASSEGQGGNTIYF. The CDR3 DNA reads TGTGCCAGCAGTGAAGGGCAGGGTGGAAACACCATATATTTT.

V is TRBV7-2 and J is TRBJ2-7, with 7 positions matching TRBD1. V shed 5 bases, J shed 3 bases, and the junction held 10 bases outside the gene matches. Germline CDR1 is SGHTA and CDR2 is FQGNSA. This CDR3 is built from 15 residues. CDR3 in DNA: TGTGCCAGCAGCAAATACCGGGACAGAAACTACGAGCAGTACTTC. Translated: CASSKYRDRNYEQYF. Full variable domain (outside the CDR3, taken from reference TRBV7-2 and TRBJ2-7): GAGVSQSPSNKVTEKGKDVELRCDPISGHTALYWYRQSLGQGLEFLIYFQGNSAPDKSGLPSDRFSAERTGGSVSTLTIQRTQQEDSAVYLCASSKYRDRNYEQYFGPGTRLTVT.

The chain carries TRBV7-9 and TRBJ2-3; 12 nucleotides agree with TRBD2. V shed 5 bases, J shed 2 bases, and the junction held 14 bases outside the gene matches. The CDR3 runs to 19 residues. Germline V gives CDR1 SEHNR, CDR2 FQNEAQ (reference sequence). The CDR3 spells CASSLQTSGRRLPTDTQYF. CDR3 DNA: TGTGCCAGCAGCCTTCAAACTAGCGGGAGGCGCCTACCCACAGATACGCAGTATTTT.

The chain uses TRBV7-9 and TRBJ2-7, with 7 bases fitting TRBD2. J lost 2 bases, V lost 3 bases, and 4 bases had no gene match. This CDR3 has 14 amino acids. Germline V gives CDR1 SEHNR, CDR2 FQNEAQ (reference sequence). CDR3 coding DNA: TGTGCCAGCAGCTTTAGCGGGCTGACCTACGAGCAGTACTTC. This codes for CASSFSGLTYEQYF.

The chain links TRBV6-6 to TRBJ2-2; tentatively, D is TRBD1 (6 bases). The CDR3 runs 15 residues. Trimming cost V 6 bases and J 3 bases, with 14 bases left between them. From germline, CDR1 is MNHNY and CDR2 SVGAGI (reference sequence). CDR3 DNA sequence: TGTGCCAGCAGAGCATGGGACACCTACACCGGGGAGCTGTTTTTT. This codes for CASRAWDTYTGELFF.

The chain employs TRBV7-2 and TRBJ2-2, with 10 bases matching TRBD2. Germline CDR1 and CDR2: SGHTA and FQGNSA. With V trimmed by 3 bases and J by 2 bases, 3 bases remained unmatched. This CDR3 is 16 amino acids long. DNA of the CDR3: TGTGCCAGCAGCTTCACTAGCGGGGTAAACACCGGGGAGCTGTTTTTT. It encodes CASSFTSGVNTGELFF.